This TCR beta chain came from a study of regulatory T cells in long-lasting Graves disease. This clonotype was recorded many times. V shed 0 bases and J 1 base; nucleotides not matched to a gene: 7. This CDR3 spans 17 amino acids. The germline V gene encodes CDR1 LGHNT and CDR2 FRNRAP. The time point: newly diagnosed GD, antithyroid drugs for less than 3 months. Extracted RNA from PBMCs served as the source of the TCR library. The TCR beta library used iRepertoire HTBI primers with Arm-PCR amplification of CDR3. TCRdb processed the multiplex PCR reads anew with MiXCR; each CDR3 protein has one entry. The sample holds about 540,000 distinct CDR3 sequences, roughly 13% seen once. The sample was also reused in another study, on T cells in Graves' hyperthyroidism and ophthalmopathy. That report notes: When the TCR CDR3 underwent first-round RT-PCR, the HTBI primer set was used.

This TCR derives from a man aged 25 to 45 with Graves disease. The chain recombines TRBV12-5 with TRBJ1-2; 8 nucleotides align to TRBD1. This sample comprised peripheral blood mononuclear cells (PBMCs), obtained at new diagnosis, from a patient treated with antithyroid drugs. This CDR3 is CASGLVRRTGRNYGYTF. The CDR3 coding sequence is TGTGCTAGTGGTTTGGTTCGTAGGACAGGGCGTAACTATGGCTACACCTTC.